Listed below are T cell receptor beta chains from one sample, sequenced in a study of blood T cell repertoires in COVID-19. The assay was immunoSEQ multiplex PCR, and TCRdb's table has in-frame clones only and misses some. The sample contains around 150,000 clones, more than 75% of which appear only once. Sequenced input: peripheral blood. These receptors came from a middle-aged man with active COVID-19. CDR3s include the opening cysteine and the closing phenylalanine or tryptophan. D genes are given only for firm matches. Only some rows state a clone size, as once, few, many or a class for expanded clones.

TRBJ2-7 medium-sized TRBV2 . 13 TGTGCCAGCTATGATGACAGGTCCTACGAGCAGTACTTC CASYDDRSYEQYF
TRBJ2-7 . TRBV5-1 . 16 TGCGCCAGCAGCTCGATGTGGCCAGGGCCCTTCGGTAAGCAGTACTTC CASSSMWPGPFGKQYF
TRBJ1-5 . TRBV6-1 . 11 TGTGCCAGCAGTGACGGTCAGCCCCAGCATTTT CASSDGQPQHF
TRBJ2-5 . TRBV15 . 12 TGTGCCACCGCAGGTAACCAAGAGACCCAGTACTTC CATAGNQETQYF
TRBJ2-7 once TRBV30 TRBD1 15 TGTGCCTGGAGTGGAGGACAGGGGACGACCTACGAGCAGTACTTC CAWSGGQGTTYEQYF
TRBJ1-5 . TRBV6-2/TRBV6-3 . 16 TGTGCCAGCAGCCGAGAGGCCCTATATAGCAATCAGCCCCAGCATTTT CASSREALYSNQPQHF
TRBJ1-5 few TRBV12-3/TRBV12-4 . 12 TGTGCCAGCAGTTTGGGCCCCCAAGCCCAGCATTTT CASSLGPQAQHF
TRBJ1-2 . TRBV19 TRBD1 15 TGTGCCAGTAGTAGACAGGGGACCCTCAACTATGGCTACACCTTC CASSRQGTLNYGYTF
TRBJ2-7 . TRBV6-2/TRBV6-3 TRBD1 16 TGTGCCAGCAGTTACTCACTCGGGACAGGCTCCTACGAGCAGTACTTC CASSYSLGTGSYEQYF
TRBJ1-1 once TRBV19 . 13 TGTGCCAGTAGTTTTAATATGAACACTGAAGCTTTCTTT CASSFNMNTEAFF
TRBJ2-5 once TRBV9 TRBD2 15 TGTGCCAGCAGCGTTAGCGGGGGGGCCAGGGAGACCCAGTACTTC CASSVSGGARETQYF
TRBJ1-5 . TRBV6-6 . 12 TGTGCCAGCAGTCGCAGTGGTCAGCCCCAGCATTTT CASSRSGQPQHF
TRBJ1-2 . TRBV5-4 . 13 TGTGCCAGCAGCTTAGAGGGAAACTATGGCTACACCTTC CASSLEGNYGYTF
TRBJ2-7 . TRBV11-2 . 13 TGTGCCAGCAGCTTAGTACAGACCTACGAGCAGTACTTC CASSLVQTYEQYF
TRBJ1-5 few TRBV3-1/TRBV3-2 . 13 TGTGCCAGCAGCCTTCCGGGAGATCAGCCCCAGCATTTT CASSLPGDQPQHF
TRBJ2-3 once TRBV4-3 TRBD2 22 TGCGCCAGCAGCCTCGAGGGGCGGGAGGTCCTCGGGGTGGTGGGCGGCACAGATACGCAGTATTTT CASSLEGREVLGVVGGTDTQYF
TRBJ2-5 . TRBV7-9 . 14 TGTGCCAGCAGCTTAGCAGGGGGCCAAGAGACCCAGTACTTC CASSLAGGQETQYF
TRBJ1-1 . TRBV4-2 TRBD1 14 TGTGCCAGCAGCCAAGAGGGACAGTTCACTGAAGCTTTCTTT CASSQEGQFTEAFF
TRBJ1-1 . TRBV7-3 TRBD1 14 TGTGCCAGCAGCTTACAGGGGGGAAACACTGAAGCTTTCTTT CASSLQGGNTEAFF
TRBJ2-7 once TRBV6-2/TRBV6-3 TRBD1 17 TGTGCCAGCAGTTACCCCCGACAGGGTTCTTGGTCCTACGAGCAGTACTTC CASSYPRQGSWSYEQYF
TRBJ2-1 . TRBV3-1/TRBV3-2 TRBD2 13 TGTGCCAGCAGCCCCTATCCGGGGGGTGAGCAGTTCTTC CASSPYPGGEQFF
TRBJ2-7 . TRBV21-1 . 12 TGTGCCAGCCCCTACAGGGCCCACGAGCAGTACTTC CASPYRAHEQYF
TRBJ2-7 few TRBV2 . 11 TGTGCCAGCAAGCCCGAGGGAGAGCAGTACTTC CASKPEGEQYF
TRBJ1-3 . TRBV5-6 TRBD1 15 TGTGCCAGCAGCCCAGCACAGGGGGCGGGAAACACCATATATTTT CASSPAQGAGNTIYF
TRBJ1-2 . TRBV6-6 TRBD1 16 TGTGCCAGCCAGGGACAGCCTAAAGGGTTTAACTATGGCTACACCTTC CASQGQPKGFNYGYTF
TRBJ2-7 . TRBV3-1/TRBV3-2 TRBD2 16 TGTGCCAGCAGCCAAATCGGGAGGGGGGCCTCCTACGAGCAGTACTTC CASSQIGRGASYEQYF
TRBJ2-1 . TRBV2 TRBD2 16 TGTGCCAGCAGGGAACTAGCGGGGGGTCTCTACAATGAGCAGTTCTTC CASRELAGGLYNEQFF
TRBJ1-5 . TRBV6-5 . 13 TGTGCCAGCAGCCCCGGGGGTGGGACGCCCCAGCATTTT CASSPGGGTPQHF
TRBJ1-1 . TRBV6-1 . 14 TGTGCCAGCAGTGAATGGCAGGGCGGCACTGAAGCTTTCTTT CASSEWQGGTEAFF
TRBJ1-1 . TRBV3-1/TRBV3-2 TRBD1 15 TGTGCCAGCAGACCCCCAGGGGGCGGGAACACTGAAGCTTTCTTT CASRPPGGGNTEAFF
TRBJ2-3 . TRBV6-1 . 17 TGTGCCAGCAGTGTGACGGGAGGGGGCAGGGGCACAGATACGCAGTATTTT CASSVTGGGRGTDTQYF
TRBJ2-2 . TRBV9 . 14 TGTGCCAGCACGGGAGGGGGCTACACCGGGGAGCTGTTTTTT CASTGGGYTGELFF
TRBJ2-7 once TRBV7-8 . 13 TGTGCCAGCAGCTTGGGCAGGGGCTACGAGCAGTACTTC CASSLGRGYEQYF
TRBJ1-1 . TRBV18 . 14 TGTGCCAGCCGCCCCAGGGGAACTTACACTGAAGCTTTCTTT CASRPRGTYTEAFF
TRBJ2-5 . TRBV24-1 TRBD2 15 TGTGCCACCAGTGAGCCTAGCGGGCCGCGAGAGACCCAGTACTTC CATSEPSGPRETQYF
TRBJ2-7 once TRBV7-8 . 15 TGTGCCAGCAGATTACAGGGAACCGGGTCCTACGAGCAGTACTTC CASRLQGTGSYEQYF
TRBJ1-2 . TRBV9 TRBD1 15 TGTGCCAGCAGCGTAGATGCAGGGGGCAACTATGGCTACACCTTC CASSVDAGGNYGYTF
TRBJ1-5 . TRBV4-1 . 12 TGCGCCAGCAGCCATGGGCTGGGGCCCCAGCATTTT CASSHGLGPQHF
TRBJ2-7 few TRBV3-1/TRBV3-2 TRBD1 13 TGTGCCAGCCGCGGGACAGGGGAGACCGAGCAGTACTTC CASRGTGETEQYF
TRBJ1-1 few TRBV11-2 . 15 TGTGCCAGCAGCTTAGATCCCGGTTCCAACACTGAAGCTTTCTTT CASSLDPGSNTEAFF
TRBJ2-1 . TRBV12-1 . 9 TGTGCCAGCAGCTTTCTTGTGTTCTTC CASSFLVFF
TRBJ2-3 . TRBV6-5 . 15 TGTGCCAGCAGTTACTCGGGAGCGTTCACAGATACGCAGTATTTT CASSYSGAFTDTQYF
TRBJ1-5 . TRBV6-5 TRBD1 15 TGTGCCAGCAGATCCGGACAGGGAAACTATCAGCCCCAGCATTTT CASRSGQGNYQPQHF
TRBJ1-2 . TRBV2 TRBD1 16 TGTGCCAGCAGTAGTAAAGGCGGACAGGCTAACTATGGCTACACCTTC CASSSKGGQANYGYTF